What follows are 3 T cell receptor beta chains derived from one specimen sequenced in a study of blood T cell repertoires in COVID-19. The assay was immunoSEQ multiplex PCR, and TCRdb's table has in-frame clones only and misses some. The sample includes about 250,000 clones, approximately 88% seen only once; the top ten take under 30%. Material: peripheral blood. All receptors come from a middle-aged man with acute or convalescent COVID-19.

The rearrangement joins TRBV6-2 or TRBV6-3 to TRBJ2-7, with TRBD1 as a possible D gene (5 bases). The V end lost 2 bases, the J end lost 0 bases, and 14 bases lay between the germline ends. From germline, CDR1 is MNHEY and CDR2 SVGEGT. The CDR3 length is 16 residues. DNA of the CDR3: TGTGCCAGCAGTTACCTAGACAGCCTCTCCTCCTACGAGCAGTACTTC. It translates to CASSYLDSLSSYEQYF.

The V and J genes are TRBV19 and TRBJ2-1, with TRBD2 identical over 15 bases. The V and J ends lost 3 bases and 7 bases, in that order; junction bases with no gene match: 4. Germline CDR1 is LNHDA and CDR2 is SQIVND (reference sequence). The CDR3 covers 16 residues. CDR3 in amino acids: CASSISGTSGGNEQFF. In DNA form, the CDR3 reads TGTGCCAGTAGTATCTCCGGGACTAGCGGGGGGAATGAGCAGTTCTTC.

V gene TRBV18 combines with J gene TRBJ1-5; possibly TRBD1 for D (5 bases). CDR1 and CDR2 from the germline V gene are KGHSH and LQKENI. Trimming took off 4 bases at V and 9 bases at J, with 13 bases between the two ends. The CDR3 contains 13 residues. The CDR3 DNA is TGTGCCAGCTCACTTGAGGGGCGGGGGCCCCAGCATTTT. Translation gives CASSLEGRGPQHF.